The present entry profiles one T cell receptor (beta chain) with its context. This clonotype was detected only a few times. Its recognized antigen is unknown. Base qualities are not recorded, but no much larger clone differs from it by a single base. This record comes from a study of Graves' ophthalmopathy and Graves' hyperthyroidism (dated by TCRdb to between 2017 and 2018). Context from the whole study: Peripheral blood was collected at initial diagnosis, before any treatment. TCR beta repertoire signatures were used to distinguish Graves' ophthalmopathy from Graves' hyperthyroidism and to predict progression to ophthalmopathy. In total, under 150 blood samples were TCR-sequenced: approximately 42 ophthalmopathy, over 70 hyperthyroidism and roughly 17 hyperthyroidism-to-ophthalmopathy patients. To explore V-J signatures that distinguish ophthalmopathy from hyperthyroidism, a discovery set of 100 patients was enrolled, made up of roughly 41 with ophthalmopathy and 55 to 65 with stable hyperthyroidism. The independent validation cohort included under 20 hyperthyroidism patients plus 17 patients who later progressed from hyperthyroidism to ophthalmopathy. In six or seven hyperthyroidism patients, the T-cell repertoires found in thyroid tissue were compared with those found in blood. Following sampling, methimazole starting at 30 mg daily was administered to hyperthyroidism patients, and high-dose intravenous methylprednisolone was administered to ophthalmopathy patients. For training and testing, the approximately 92 patients in the discovery cohort were randomly divided in a 7:3 ratio. What the work shows at the level of the full study, not this receptor alone: In validation, the model predicted ophthalmopathy progression with 55% to 71% sensitivity and approximately 72% specificity; 12 predicted patients were CT-confirmed with GO in a median of around 6 months. Most of the expanded thyroid clonotypes with a frequency above 0.001 were also detected in blood, and it was suggested that the thyroid immune response may be reflected by blood repertoires. In cross-validation, the 13-signature model distinguished ophthalmopathy from stable hyperthyroidism with about 90% sensitivity and roughly 81% specificity, and in the test set the corresponding values were roughly 80% and 76%. Sample size was not statistically predetermined, and group allocation was not concealed from the investigators.

Reading the germline V gene gives CDR1 SGHRS and CDR2 YFSETQ. The CDR3 holds 18 amino acids from the cysteine to the phenylalanine. Just the 54-base CDR3 DNA is kept, in frame starting at base 1. V and J are truncated by 3 bases and 0 bases respectively, leaving an intervening sequence of 22 bases. For repertoire sequencing, the TCR beta CDR3 regions were amplified from RNA transcripts. The first round of RT-PCR was done with HTBI primers and the Qiagen OneStep RT-PCR kit, and was followed by a second round of multiplex PCR, then size selection and purification. Libraries were sequenced paired-end with 100 bp reads on an Illumina HiSeq2000. The authors' pipeline ran thus. Reads were processed with SOAPnuke, discarding reads with adapters, uncalled bases, mean Phred below 15, or no exact constant-primer or identifier match. COPE v1.2.5 was used to merge high-quality paired reads. Clonotypes were defined as unique nucleotide sequences and were aligned to IMGT TRB V, D and J references using MiTCR v1.1. Analysis was restricted to V-J combinations with a frequency above 0.0001, which covered 99.2% of repertoires. For each V-J combination, a TCR clonal expansion and chaos score was defined as F50 clonal expansion divided by the chaos observed in the TCRdist matrix. Welch's t-statistics and random forest were used to reduce features to over ten V-J combinations, which were fed into a naive Bayes classifier. The similarity between thyroid and blood repertoires was quantified using the Morisita-Horn index. TCRdb reran the public reads through fastp at Q25 and MiXCR, keeping productive beta chains. Each record represents a unique CDR3 protein, reported with the most common genes and DNA among its rows. For this entry, the V and J calls and clone size follow TCRdb and not the study's own pipeline. Here the sample has just over 600,000 distinct CDR3 sequences; about a fifth occur a single time. The ten largest clones take up approximately 6.9% of the sample.

A patient counted as having stable hyperthyroidism if there was no progression to ophthalmopathy within 18 months of follow-up. Patients with hyperthyroidism were aged 18 to 65 years, had been newly diagnosed, and had a disease duration of less than 2 months. Patients with other autoimmune diseases, uncontrolled infections, pregnancy or lactation were excluded from the study. Diagnosis was based on clinical symptoms, serum thyroxine, TRAb, thyroid ultrasound and orbital computed tomography. Ficoll-Paque density gradient centrifugation was used to isolate PBMCs from about 10 ml of fresh peripheral blood. Total RNA was extracted with Trizol reagent and quality-checked on an Agilent 2100 Bioanalyzer.

Rearrangement joined TRBV5-1 to TRBJ2-7; the D gene may be TRBD1 or TRBD2, since each aligns over 6 bases. This receptor was taken from a woman aged 18-29 years with stable Graves' hyperthyroidism. Some clones in this sample may be carry-over from other donors' samples. Donor details come from another sample of the same person, matched by shared clones. The specimen was peripheral blood. The CDR3 is CASSSGGGLRRSSYEQYF. The bases read TGCGCCAGCAGCTCCGGGGGCGGTTTGCGAAGGAGCTCCTACGAGCAGTACTTC.